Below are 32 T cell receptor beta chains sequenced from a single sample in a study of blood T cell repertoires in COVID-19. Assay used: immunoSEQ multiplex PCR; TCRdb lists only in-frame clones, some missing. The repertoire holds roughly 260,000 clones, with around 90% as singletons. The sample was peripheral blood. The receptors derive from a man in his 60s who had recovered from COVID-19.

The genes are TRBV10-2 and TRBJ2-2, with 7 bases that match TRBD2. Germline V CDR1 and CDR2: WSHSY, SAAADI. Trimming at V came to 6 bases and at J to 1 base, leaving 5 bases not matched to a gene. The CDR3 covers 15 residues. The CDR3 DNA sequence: TGCGCCAGCAGGATGACTAGCCTGAACACCGGGGAGCTGTTTTTT. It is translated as CASRMTSLNTGELFF.

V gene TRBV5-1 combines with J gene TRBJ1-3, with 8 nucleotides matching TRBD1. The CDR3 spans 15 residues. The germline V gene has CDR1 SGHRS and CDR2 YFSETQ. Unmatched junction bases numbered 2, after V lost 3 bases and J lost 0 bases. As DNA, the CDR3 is TGCGCCAGCAGCTGGGACAGGAGCTCTGGAAACACCATATATTTT. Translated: CASSWDRSSGNTIYF.

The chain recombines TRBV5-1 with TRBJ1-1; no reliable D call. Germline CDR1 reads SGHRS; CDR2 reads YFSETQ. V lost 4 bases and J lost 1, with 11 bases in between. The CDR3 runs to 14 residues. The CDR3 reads CASSPSIGNTEAFF. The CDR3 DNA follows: TGCGCCAGCAGCCCTAGTATAGGGAACACTGAAGCTTTCTTT.

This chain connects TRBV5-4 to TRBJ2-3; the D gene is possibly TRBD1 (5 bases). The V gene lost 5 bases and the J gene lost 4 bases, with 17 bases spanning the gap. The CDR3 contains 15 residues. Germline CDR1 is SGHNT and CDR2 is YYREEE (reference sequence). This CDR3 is CASRQDRQGPDTQYF. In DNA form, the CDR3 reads TGTGCCAGCAGACAGGACCGACAAGGCCCAGATACGCAGTATTTT. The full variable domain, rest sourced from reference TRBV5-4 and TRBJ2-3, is ETGVTQSPTHLIKTRGQQVTLRCSSQSGHNTVSWYQQALGQGPQFIFQYYREEENGRGNFPPRFSGLQFPNYSSELNVNALELDDSALYLCASRQDRQGPDTQYFGPGTRLTVL.

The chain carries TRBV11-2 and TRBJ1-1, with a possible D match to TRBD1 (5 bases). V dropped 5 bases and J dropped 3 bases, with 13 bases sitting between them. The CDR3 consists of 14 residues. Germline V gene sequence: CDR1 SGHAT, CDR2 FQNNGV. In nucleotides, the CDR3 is TGTGCCAGCAGCGGGGGGTATCCATACACTGAAGCTTTCTTT. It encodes CASSGGYPYTEAFF.

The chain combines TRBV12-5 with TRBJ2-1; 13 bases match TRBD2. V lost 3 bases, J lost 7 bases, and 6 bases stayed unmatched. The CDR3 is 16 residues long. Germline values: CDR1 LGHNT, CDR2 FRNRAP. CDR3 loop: CASGFKGTSGANEQFF. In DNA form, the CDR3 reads TGTGCTAGTGGTTTCAAAGGGACTAGCGGGGCTAATGAGCAGTTCTTC.

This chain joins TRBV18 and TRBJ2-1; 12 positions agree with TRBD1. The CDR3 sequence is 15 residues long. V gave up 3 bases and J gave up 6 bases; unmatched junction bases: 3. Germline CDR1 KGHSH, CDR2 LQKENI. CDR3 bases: TGTGCCAGCTCACCGGGGACAGGGGGCTCCAATGAGCAGTTCTTC. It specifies CASSPGTGGSNEQFF.

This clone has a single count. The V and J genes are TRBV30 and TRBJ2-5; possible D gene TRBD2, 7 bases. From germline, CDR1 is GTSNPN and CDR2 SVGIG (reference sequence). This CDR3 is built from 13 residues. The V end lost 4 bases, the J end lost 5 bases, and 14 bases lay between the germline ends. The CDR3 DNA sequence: TGTGCCTGGAACGGGGGGCTAGGTGAGACCCAGTACTTC. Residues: CAWNGGLGETQYF.

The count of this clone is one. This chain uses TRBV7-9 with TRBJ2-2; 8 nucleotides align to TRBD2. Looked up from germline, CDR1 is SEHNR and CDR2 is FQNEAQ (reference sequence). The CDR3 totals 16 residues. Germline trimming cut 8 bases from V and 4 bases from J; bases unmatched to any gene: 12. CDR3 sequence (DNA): TGTGCCAGCTCCGGGAGGGAAAGATCGGGCACCGGGGAGCTGTTTTTT. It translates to CASSGRERSGTGELFF.

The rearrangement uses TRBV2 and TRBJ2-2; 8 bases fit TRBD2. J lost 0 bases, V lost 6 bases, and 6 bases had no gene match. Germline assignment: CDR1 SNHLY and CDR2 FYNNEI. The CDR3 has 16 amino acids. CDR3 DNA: TGTGCCAGCAGCGCAGCGGGGGCCGCGAACACCGGGGAGCTGTTTTTT. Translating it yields CASSAAGAANTGELFF.

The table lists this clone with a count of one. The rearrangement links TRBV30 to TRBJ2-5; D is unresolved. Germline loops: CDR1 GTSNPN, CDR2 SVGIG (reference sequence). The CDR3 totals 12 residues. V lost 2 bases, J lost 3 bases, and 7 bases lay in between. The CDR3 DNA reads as TGTGCCTGGAGTCCCCTAAAAGAGACCCAGTACTTC. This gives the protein CAWSPLKETQYF.

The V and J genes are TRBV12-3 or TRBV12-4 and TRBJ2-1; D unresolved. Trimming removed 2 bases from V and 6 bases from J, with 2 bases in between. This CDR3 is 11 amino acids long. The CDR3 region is CASSLLNEQFF. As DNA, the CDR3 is TGTGCCAGCAGTTTACTCAATGAGCAGTTCTTC.

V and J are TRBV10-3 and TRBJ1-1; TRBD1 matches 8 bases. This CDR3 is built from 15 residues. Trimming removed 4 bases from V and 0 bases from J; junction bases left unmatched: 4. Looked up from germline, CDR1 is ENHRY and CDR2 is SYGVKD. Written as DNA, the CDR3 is TGTGCCATCAGTGCAGAGACAGGGGTGAACACTGAAGCTTTCTTT. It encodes CAISAETGVNTEAFF.

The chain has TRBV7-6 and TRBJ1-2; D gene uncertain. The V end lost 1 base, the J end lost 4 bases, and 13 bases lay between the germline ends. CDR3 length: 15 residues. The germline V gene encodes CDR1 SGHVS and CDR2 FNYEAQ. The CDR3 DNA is TGTGCCAGCAGCTTAGTTGCTGGGCAGAGCTATGGCTACACCTTC. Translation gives CASSLVAGQSYGYTF.

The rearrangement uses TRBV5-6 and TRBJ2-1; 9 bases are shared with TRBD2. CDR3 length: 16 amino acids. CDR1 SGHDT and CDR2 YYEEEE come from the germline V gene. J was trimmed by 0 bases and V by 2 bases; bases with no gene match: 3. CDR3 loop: CASSLGLATSYNEQFF. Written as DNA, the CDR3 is TGTGCCAGCAGCTTAGGACTAGCGACCTCCTACAATGAGCAGTTCTTC.

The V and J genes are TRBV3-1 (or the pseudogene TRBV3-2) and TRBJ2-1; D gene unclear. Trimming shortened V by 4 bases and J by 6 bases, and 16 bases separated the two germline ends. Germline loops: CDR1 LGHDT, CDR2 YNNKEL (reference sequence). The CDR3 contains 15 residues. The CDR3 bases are TGTGCCAGCAGCCCGCCTAGTGCGGCGTTCAATGAGCAGTTCTTC. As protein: CASSPPSAAFNEQFF.

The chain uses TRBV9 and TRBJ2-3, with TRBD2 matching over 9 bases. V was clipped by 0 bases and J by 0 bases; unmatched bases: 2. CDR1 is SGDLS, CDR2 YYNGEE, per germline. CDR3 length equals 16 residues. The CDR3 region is CASSVVAGASTDTQYF. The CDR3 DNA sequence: TGTGCCAGCAGCGTAGTAGCGGGGGCTAGCACAGATACGCAGTATTTT. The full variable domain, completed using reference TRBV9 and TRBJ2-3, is DSGVTQTPKHLITATGQRVTLRCSPRSGDLSVYWYQQSLDQGLQFLIQYYNGEERAKGNILERFSAQQFPDLHSELNLSSLELGDSALYFCASSVVAGASTDTQYFGPGTRLTVL.

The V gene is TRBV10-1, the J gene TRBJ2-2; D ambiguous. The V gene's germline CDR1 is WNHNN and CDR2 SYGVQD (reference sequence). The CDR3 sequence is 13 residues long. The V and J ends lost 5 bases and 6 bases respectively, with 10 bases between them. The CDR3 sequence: CASSTVASGELFF. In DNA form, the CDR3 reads TGCGCCAGCAGTACTGTAGCATCCGGGGAGCTGTTTTTT.

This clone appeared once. The CDR3 protein is CASSLGSGIPYGYTF. In nucleotides, the CDR3 is TGTGCCAGCAGCTTAGGGTCAGGCATCCCCTATGGCTACACCTTC. The chain is built from TRBV7-2 and TRBJ1-2; D gene unclear. Trimming took 1 base from V and 4 from J, leaving 13 bases between them. Germline CDR1 is SGHTA and CDR2 is FQGNSA. The CDR3 extends over 15 amino acids.

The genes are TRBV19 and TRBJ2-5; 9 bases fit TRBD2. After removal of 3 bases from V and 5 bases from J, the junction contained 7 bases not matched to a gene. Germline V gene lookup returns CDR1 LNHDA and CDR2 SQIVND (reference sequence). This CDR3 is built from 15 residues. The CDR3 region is CASSIWRGGGETQYF. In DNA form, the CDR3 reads TGTGCCAGTAGTATCTGGCGGGGGGGCGGGGAGACCCAGTACTTC.

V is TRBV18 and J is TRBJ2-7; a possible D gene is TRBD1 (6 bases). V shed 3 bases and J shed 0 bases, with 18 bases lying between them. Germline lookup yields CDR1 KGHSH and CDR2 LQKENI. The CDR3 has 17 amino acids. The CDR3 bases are TGTGCCAGCTCACCCACAGGGATGTTCGATGCCTCCTACGAGCAGTACTTC. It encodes CASSPTGMFDASYEQYF.

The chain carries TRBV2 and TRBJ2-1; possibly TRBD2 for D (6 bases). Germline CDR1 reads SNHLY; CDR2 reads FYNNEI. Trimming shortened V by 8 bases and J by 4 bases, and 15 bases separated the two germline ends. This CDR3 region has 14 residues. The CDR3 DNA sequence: TGTGCCAGCCGGACCGGGACTGTATACAATGAGCAGTTCTTC. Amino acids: CASRTGTVYNEQFF. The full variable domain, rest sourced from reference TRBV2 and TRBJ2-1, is EPEVTQTPSHQVTQMGQEVILRCVPISNHLYFYWYRQILGQKVEFLVSFYNNEISEKSEIFDDQFSVERPDGSNFTLKIRSTKLEDSAMYFCASRTGTVYNEQFFGPGTRLTVL.

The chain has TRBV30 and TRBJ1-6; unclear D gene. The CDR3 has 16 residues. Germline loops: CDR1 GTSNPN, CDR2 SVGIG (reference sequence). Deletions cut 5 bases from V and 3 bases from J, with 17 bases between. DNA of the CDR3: TGTGCCTGGGGTCCTAAGGCGGGCGGCTATAATTCACCCCTCCACTTT. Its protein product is CAWGPKAGGYNSPLHF. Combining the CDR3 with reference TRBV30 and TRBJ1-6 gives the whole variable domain SQTIHQWPATLVQPVGSPLSLECTVEGTSNPNLYWYRQAAGRGLQLLFYSVGIGQISSEVPQNLSASRPQDRQFILSSKKLLLSDSGFYLCAWGPKAGGYNSPLHFGNGTRLTVT.

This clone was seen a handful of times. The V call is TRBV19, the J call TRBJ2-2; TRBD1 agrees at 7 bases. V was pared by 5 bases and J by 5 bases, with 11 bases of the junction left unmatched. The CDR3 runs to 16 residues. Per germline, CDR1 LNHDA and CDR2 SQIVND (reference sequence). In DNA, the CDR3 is TGTGCCAGTAGTTTCAGACGACAGGGAAGAACCGGGGAGCTGTTTTTT. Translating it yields CASSFRRQGRTGELFF.

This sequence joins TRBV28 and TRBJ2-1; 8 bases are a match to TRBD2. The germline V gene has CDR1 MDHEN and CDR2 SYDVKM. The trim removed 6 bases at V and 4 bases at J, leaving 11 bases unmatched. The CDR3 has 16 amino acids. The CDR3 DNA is TGTGCCAGCAGCTCCCCGGGGGGGCCTAGATACAATGAGCAGTTCTTC. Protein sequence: CASSSPGGPRYNEQFF.

Here the CDR3 DNA reads TGTGCCAGCTCCCCAACGACAGGGCGCAATCAGCCCCAGCATTTT. This codes for CASSPTTGRNQPQHF. J is TRBJ1-5 and V is TRBV18, with 7 bases fitting TRBD1. The CDR3 sequence is 15 residues long. CDR1 is KGHSH and CDR2 is LQKENI in the germline V gene. The J segment lost 2 bases and the V segment lost 6 bases, leaving 7 bases of the junction unmatched.

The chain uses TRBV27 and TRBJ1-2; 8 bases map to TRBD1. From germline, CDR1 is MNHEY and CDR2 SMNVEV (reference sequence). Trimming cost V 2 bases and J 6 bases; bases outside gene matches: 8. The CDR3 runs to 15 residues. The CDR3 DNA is TGTGCCAGCAGTTTAGGGGCAGGGGGCTTTGATGGCTACACCTTC. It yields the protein CASSLGAGGFDGYTF.

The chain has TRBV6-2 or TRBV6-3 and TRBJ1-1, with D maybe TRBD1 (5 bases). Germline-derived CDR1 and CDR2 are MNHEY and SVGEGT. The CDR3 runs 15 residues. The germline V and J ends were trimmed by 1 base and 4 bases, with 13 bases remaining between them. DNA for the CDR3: TGTGCCAGCAGTTACTTCGTGGGGGGGAGCACTGAAGCTTTCTTT. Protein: CASSYFVGGSTEAFF.

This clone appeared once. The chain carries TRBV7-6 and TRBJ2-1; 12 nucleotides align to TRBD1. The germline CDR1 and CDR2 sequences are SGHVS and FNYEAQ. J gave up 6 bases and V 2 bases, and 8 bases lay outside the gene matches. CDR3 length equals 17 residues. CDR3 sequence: CASSLMAGQGAVNEQFF. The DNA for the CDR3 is TGTGCCAGCAGCTTAATGGCGGGACAGGGGGCGGTCAATGAGCAGTTCTTC.

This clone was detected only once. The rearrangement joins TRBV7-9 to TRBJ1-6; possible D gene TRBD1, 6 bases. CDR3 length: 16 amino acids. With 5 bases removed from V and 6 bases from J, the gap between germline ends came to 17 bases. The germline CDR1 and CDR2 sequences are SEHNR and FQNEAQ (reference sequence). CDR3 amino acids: CASSTAGGAPNSPLHF. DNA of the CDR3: TGTGCCAGCAGCACCGCGGGGGGCGCCCCTAATTCACCCCTCCACTTT. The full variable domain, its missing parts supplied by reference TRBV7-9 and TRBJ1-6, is DTGVSQNPRHKITKRGQNVTFRCDPISEHNRLYWYRQTLGQGPEFLTYFQNEAQLEKSRLLSDRFSAERPKGSFSTLEIQRTEQGDSAMYLCASSTAGGAPNSPLHFGNGTRLTVT.

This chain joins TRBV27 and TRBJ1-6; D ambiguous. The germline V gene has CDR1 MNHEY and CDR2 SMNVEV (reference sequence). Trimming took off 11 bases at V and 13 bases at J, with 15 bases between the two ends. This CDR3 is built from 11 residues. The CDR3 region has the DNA TGTGCCCGGGGTTTAATCCCCCCCCTCCACTTT. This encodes CARGLIPPLHF.

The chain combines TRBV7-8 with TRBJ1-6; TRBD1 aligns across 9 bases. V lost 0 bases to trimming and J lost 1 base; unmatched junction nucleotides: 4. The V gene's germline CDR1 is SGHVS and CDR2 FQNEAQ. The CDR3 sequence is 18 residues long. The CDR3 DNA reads TGTGCCAGCAGCTTAGCCGGGACAGGGTCATCCTATAATTCACCCCTCCACTTT. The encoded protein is CASSLAGTGSSYNSPLHF. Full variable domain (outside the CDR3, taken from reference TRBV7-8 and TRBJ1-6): GAGVSQSPRYKVAKRGQDVALRCDPISGHVSLFWYQQALGQGPEFLTYFQNEAQLDKSGLPSDRFFAERPEGSVSTLKIQRTQQEDSAVYLCASSLAGTGSSYNSPLHFGNGTRLTVT.